Listed below are T cell receptor beta chains from one sample, sequenced in a study of spatial heterogeneity in lung cancer. From the 5' RACE reads, TCRdb called clonotypes with MiXCR, one entry per CDR3 protein. The sample has some 28,000 distinct CDR3 sequences, about 8.8% seen once; the top ten hold 30% to 45%. Sequencing used PBMCs, obtained at surgery. These TCRs come from a female donor with early-stage non-small cell lung cancer. Both conserved end residues are part of each CDR3. A D gene is named only where the DNA matches it firmly. A clone size is listed for some rows: how often the clone was seen (once, few, many), or a class if it is expanded.

v_call	d_call	j_call	clone_size	cdr3_aa	cdr3_nt
TRBV5-1	.	TRBJ2-1	many	CASSSGGSSYNEQFF	TGCGCCAGCAGCTCTGGGGGTTCCTCCTACAATGAGCAGTTCTTC
TRBV12-3/TRBV12-4	.	TRBJ2-5	many	CASSSTGAETQYF	TGTGCCAGCAGCTCCACCGGGGCAGAGACCCAGTACTTC
TRBV6-5	TRBD1	TRBJ1-1	many	CASKTGQLFSLNTEAFF	TGTGCCAGCAAAACGGGACAGCTTTTTAGTTTGAACACTGAAGCTTTCTTT
TRBV3-1	TRBD2	TRBJ2-1	.	CASSQEVAGDVDEQFF	TGTGCCAGCAGCCAAGAAGTTGCGGGAGATGTCGATGAGCAGTTCTTC
TRBV6-2/TRBV6-3	.	TRBJ2-3	.	CASSGKMSTDTQYF	TGTGCCAGCAGTGGAAAGATGAGCACAGATACGCAGTATTTT
TRBV28	.	TRBJ2-2	few	CASSPAHLGTGELFF	TGTGCCAGCAGTCCTGCCCACCTGGGCACCGGGGAGCTGTTTTTT
TRBV12-3/TRBV12-4	.	TRBJ2-2	many	CASSPRREGKGGELFF	TGTGCCAGCAGTCCCCGGCGGGAAGGGAAGGGCGGGGAGCTGTTTTTT
TRBV20-1	.	TRBJ2-3	.	CSARPTGFYVQNTQYF	TGCAGTGCTAGACCTACAGGGTTCTACGTTCAGAATACGCAGTATTTT
TRBV5-1	TRBD1	TRBJ2-2	few	CASRTQTGAGELFF	TGCGCCAGCAGGACTCAGACAGGGGCCGGGGAGCTGTTTTTT
TRBV5-1	TRBD1	TRBJ1-2	many	CASSPGSGGNNYGYTF	TGCGCCAGCAGCCCCGGTTCAGGGGGCAACAACTATGGCTACACCTTC
TRBV5-1	.	TRBJ1-2	few	CASSAYRANNYGYTF	TGCGCCAGCAGCGCCTACAGGGCCAATAACTATGGCTACACCTTC
TRBV27	.	TRBJ1-6	many	CASSGLPSSYNSPLHF	TGTGCCAGCAGTGGACTTCCGAGCTCCTATAATTCACCCCTCCACTTT
TRBV28	TRBD1	TRBJ2-3	few	CASSQQGATREDTQYF	TGTGCCAGCAGTCAACAGGGGGCGACGAGGGAAGATACGCAGTATTTT
TRBV20-1	TRBD2	TRBJ2-1	few	CSASDRLAGVYNEQFF	TGCAGTGCTAGCGACAGACTAGCGGGAGTGTACAATGAGCAGTTCTTC
TRBV4-1	TRBD2	TRBJ2-1	.	CASSQGLAGANEQFF	TGCGCCAGCAGCCAGGGACTAGCGGGAGCAAATGAGCAGTTCTTC
TRBV12-3/TRBV12-4	.	TRBJ2-1	few	CASSLSRGRGEQFF	TGTGCCAGCAGTTTATCTCGGGGGCGAGGGGAGCAGTTCTTC
TRBV2	.	TRBJ1-5	many	CASSGGLNNQPQHF	TGTGCCAGCAGTGGAGGGCTTAACAATCAGCCCCAGCATTTT
TRBV7-2	.	TRBJ2-2	few	CASSTRTGLGTGELFF	TGTGCCAGCAGCACCCGCACAGGGCTTGGCACCGGGGAGCTGTTTTTT
TRBV24-1	.	TRBJ2-3	many	CATSDLDTQYF	TGTGCCACCAGTGATTTGGATACGCAGTATTTT
TRBV4-2	.	TRBJ1-5	many	CASSQDFAGNQPQHF	TGTGCCAGCAGCCAAGATTTCGCGGGGAATCAGCCCCAGCATTTT
TRBV6-5	.	TRBJ1-4	few	CASSHGRANEKLFF	TGTGCCAGCAGTCACGGGCGGGCTAATGAAAAACTGTTTTTT
TRBV4-2	TRBD2	TRBJ2-1	many	CASSPNSGRSYNEQFF	TGTGCCAGCAGCCCGAATAGCGGGAGGTCTTACAATGAGCAGTTCTTC
TRBV7-3	.	TRBJ2-6	many	CASSLSASASSGANVLTF	TGTGCCAGCAGCTTAAGTGCTAGCGCTAGCTCTGGGGCCAACGTCCTGACTTTC
TRBV10-3	.	TRBJ1-3	few	CAISDSVNSGNTIYF	TGTGCCATCAGTGATTCGGTTAACTCTGGAAACACCATATATTTT
TRBV4-1	.	TRBJ1-2	few	CASSQDLSQYYGYTF	TGCGCCAGCAGCCAAGATCTCTCACAGTACTATGGCTACACCTTC
TRBV27	.	TRBJ2-2	medium-sized	CASSLEMTGELFF	TGTGCCAGCAGCCTCGAGATGACCGGGGAGCTGTTTTTT
TRBV29-1	TRBD1	TRBJ2-3	many	CSVGQGAHTQYF	TGCAGCGTGGGACAGGGGGCCCATACGCAGTATTTT
TRBV20-1	.	TRBJ2-7	many	CSASLLTRSSYEQYF	TGCAGTGCTAGCTTATTGACTAGGAGCTCCTACGAGCAGTACTTC
TRBV19	TRBD2	TRBJ2-1	few	CASSGGGEITVQFF	TGTGCCAGTAGCGGGGGGGGAGAGATCACCGTGCAGTTCTTC
TRBV7-2	TRBD1	TRBJ2-1	many	CASSLTGGYEQFF	TGTGCCAGCAGCCTCACAGGGGGGTATGAGCAGTTCTTC
TRBV20-1	.	TRBJ2-3	many	CSANPTPFSTDTQYF	TGCAGTGCTAACCCGACTCCCTTTAGCACAGATACGCAGTATTTT
TRBV5-1	.	TRBJ1-6	.	CASRRDIENSPLHF	TGCGCCAGCCGCCGGGACATAGAAAATTCACCCCTCCACTTT
TRBV7-8	.	TRBJ1-5	.	CASSLGAGNQPQHF	TGTGCCAGCAGCTTAGGAGCAGGGAATCAGCCCCAGCATTTT
TRBV7-8	.	TRBJ1-5	many	CASSLTGRGYSNQPQHF	TGTGCCAGCAGCTTAACAGGGCGAGGTTATAGCAATCAGCCCCAGCATTTT
TRBV7-9	.	TRBJ2-5	many	CASSIRTAQETQYF	TGTGCCAGCAGCATAAGGACAGCCCAAGAGACCCAGTACTTC
TRBV7-9	.	TRBJ2-6	few	CASSPHLTLTRESGANVLTF	TGTGCCAGCAGCCCCCACCTGACCTTAACCAGGGAGTCTGGGGCCAACGTCCTGACTTTC
TRBV11-2	TRBD1	TRBJ1-5	many	CASSSGTAIGPQHF	TGTGCCAGCAGCTCGGGGACAGCCATAGGGCCCCAGCATTTT
TRBV2	.	TRBJ1-2	many	CASSRALRGTGRGYTF	TGTGCCAGCAGCAGAGCCCTCAGGGGCACCGGGAGGGGCTACACCTTC
TRBV7-2	.	TRBJ1-2	.	CASSLASGFDYGYTF	TGTGCCAGCAGCTTAGCGTCAGGATTCGACTATGGCTACACCTTC
TRBV6-1	TRBD2	TRBJ2-7	few	CASSAGEWEGRDEQYF	TGTGCCAGCAGTGCCGGCGAGTGGGAGGGGAGGGACGAGCAGTACTTC
TRBV7-2	.	TRBJ1-5	many	CASSLKAGVGNQPQHF	TGTGCCAGCAGCTTAAAGGCAGGGGTCGGCAATCAGCCCCAGCATTTT
TRBV28	TRBD1	TRBJ1-5	many	CASRYSGGMVNQPQHF	TGTGCCAGCAGATATTCAGGGGGCATGGTCAATCAGCCCCAGCATTTT
TRBV2	.	TRBJ2-1	many	CASSERLARSEQFF	TGTGCCAGCAGTGAACGCCTAGCTCGGAGTGAGCAGTTCTTC
TRBV24-1	TRBD1	TRBJ2-1	.	CATSETRGQGAAREQFF	TGTGCCACCAGTGAAACCCGGGGACAGGGGGCGGCCAGGGAGCAGTTCTTC
TRBV6-1	.	TRBJ2-1	many	CASFGFPRDKQFF	TGTGCCAGCTTCGGCTTTCCGCGTGACAAGCAGTTCTTC
TRBV9	TRBD1	TRBJ1-6	many	CASGGFYNSPLHF	TGTGCCTCAGGGGGGTTCTATAATTCACCCCTCCACTTT
TRBV12-3/TRBV12-4	TRBD2	TRBJ2-3	few	CASRGGAGATDTQYF	TGTGCCAGCAGGGGTGGGGCGGGAGCGACAGATACGCAGTATTTT
TRBV7-3	TRBD2	TRBJ2-1	many	CASSLSSGYYNEQFF	TGTGCCAGCAGCTTAAGTAGCGGGTACTACAATGAGCAGTTCTTC
TRBV11-2	TRBD1	TRBJ2-1	many	CASSALQGAYNEQFF	TGTGCCAGCAGCGCCTTACAGGGGGCCTACAATGAGCAGTTCTTC
TRBV29-1	TRBD2	TRBJ2-1	few	CSVEVTSANEQFF	TGCAGCGTTGAAGTGACTAGCGCAAATGAGCAGTTCTTC
TRBV5-1	.	TRBJ1-1	many	CASSLSGLVTEAFF	TGCGCCAGCAGCTTGAGTGGGCTTGTAACTGAAGCTTTCTTT